These 8 T cell receptor beta chains were sequenced from one sample in a study of T cell responses to AZD1222 COVID-19 vaccine. Measured with immunoSEQ multiplex PCR; TCRdb has only the in-frame clones, and not every one. The sample has approximately 120,000 clones; 70% to 90% are singletons. The sample here was peripheral blood, taken on day 0 of AZD1222 vaccination. These receptors originate from an adult in good health.

This chain connects TRBV2 to TRBJ1-3; no definite D call. CDR1 SNHLY and CDR2 FYNNEI come from the germline V gene. CDR3 length: 15 residues. With 6 bases removed from V and 0 bases from J, the gap between germline ends came to 12 bases. Written as DNA, the CDR3 is TGTGCCAGCAGGAATCGCTTGGACTCTGGAAACACCATATATTTT. This sequence encodes CASRNRLDSGNTIYF.

The chain employs TRBV19 and TRBJ1-4, with 9 bases aligning to TRBD1. Per the germline V gene, CDR1 is LNHDA and CDR2 is SQIVND (reference sequence). CDR3 length: 14 residues. V dropped 7 bases and J dropped 10; count of bases not matched to a gene: 10. The DNA for the CDR3 is TGTGCCAGTACTCTACAGGGGGCGCCGGGAAAACTGTTTTTT. It translates to CASTLQGAPGKLFF.

This clone was counted once. J is TRBJ1-5 and V is TRBV19; 10 nucleotides agree with TRBD1. Germline values: CDR1 LNHDA, CDR2 SQIVND (reference sequence). V gave up 5 bases and J gave up 11 bases; unmatched junction bases: 9. The CDR3 runs to 14 residues. The CDR3 DNA follows: TGTGCCAGTAGTTCTGGACAGGGGGTATTAGCCCAGCATTTT. Encoded protein: CASSSGQGVLAQHF.

The V gene is TRBV6-1, the J gene TRBJ1-1; weak D call: TRBD1 (5 bases). The CDR3 contains 15 residues. Per germline, CDR1 MNHNS and CDR2 SASEGT. V was pared by 1 base and J by 5 bases, with 14 bases between. CDR3 DNA: TGTGCCAGCAGTGAAGATGAGGGGTGGGGGACTGAAGCTTTCTTT. Amino acid sequence: CASSEDEGWGTEAFF.

This chain links TRBV5-1 with TRBJ1-1; no definite D call. The CDR3 has 14 residues. V lost 0 bases and J lost 5, with 11 bases in between. Germline V gives CDR1 SGHRS, CDR2 YFSETQ. In DNA form, the CDR3 reads TGCGCCAGCAGCTTGGACGGAGCCAGGACTGAAGCTTTCTTT. It specifies CASSLDGARTEAFF.

This clone was observed once. This chain links TRBV11-3 with TRBJ2-1; tentative D call: TRBD2 (6 bases). The CDR3 length is 14 residues. Germline assignment: CDR1 SGHNT and CDR2 YENEEA. Between the trimmed V and J ends, which lost 4 bases and 6 bases, there was a span of 13 bases. CDR3 sequence (DNA): TGTGCCAGCAGCTATTCCGGACTAAGCAATGAGCAGTTCTTC. Translation gives CASSYSGLSNEQFF.

J is TRBJ2-6 and V is TRBV19; possible D gene TRBD2, 5 bases. This CDR3 is 13 amino acids long. Trimming shortened V by 8 bases and J by 0 bases, and 5 bases separated the two germline ends. Germline V lookup: CDR1 LNHDA, CDR2 SQIVND (reference sequence). The CDR3 reads CASEGSGANVLTF. The CDR3, as DNA: TGTGCCAGTGAGGGCTCTGGGGCCAACGTCCTGACTTTC.

This clone came up once. The rearrangement uses TRBV7-3 and TRBJ2-1, with TRBD2 matching 16 bases. The V and J ends lost 5 bases and 12 bases, in that order; junction bases with no gene match: 4. The CDR3 is 14 amino acids. Per the germline V gene, CDR1 is SGHTA and CDR2 is FQGTGA. The CDR3 bases are TGTGCCAGCAGCCTGGGACTAGCGGGAGGGTCGCAGTTCTTC. Translated: CASSLGLAGGSQFF.